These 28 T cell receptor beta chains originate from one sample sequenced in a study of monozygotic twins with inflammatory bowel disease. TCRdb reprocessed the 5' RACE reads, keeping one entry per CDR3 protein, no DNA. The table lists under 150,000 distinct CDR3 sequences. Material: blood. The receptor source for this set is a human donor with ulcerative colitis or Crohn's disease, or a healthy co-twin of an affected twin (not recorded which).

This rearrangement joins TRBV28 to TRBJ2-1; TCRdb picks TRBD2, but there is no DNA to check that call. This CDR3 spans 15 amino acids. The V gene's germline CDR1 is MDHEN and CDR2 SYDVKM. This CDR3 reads CASSPGGLSYNEQFF.

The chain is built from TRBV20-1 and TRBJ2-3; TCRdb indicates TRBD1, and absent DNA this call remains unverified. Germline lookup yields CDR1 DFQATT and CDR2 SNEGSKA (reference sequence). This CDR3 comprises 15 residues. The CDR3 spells CSAPDRTTLTDTQYF.

CDR3 in amino acids: CASSKQGADYGYTF. V and J are TRBV12-3 or TRBV12-4 and TRBJ1-2; TCRdb proposes TRBD1, but this gene call is untestable without DNA. This CDR3 has 14 residues.

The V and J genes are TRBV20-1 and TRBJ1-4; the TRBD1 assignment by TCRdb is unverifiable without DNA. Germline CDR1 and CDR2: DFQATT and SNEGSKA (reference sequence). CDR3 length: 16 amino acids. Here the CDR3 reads CSARTGRLRTNEKLFF.

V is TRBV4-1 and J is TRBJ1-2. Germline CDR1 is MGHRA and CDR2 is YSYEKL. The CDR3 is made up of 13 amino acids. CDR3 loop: CASSPLGGYGYTF.

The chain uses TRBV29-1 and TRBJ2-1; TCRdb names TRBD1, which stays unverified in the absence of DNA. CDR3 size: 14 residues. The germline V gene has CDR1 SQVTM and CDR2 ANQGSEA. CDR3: CSVGDIRGYNEQFF.

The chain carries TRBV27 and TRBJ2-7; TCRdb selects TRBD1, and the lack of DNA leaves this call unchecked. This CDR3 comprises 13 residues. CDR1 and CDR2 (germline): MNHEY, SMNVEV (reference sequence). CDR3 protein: CASSFLRGYEQYF.

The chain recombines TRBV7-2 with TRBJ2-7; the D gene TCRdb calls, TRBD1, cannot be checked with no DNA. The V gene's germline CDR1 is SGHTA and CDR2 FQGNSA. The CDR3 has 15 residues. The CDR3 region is CASSPGRGQLYEQYF.

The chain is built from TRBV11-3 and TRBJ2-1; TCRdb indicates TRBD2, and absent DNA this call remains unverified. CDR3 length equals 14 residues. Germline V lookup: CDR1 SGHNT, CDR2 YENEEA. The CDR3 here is CASSLGRLDPLKFF.

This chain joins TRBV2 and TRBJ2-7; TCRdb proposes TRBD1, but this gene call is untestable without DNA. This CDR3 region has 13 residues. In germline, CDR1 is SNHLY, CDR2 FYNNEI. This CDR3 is CASSSLGGYEQYF.

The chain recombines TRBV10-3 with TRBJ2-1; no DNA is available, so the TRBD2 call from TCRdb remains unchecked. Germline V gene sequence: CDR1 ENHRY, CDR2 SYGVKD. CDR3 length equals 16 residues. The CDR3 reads CAISESTLAAYNEQFF.

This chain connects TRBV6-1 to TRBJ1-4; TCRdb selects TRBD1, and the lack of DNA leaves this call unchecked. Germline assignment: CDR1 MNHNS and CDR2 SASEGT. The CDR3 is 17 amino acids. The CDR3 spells CASRRTHQGVANEKLFF.

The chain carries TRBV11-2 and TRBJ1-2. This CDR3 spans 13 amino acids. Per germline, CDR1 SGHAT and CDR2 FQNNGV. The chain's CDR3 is CASSWRVNYGYTF. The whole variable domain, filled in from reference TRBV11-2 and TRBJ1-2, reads EAGVAQSPRYKIIEKRQSVAFWCNPISGHATLYWYQQILGQGPKLLIQFQNNGVVDDSQLPKDRFSAERLKGVDSTLKIQPAKLEDSAVYLCASSWRVNYGYTFGSGTRLTVV.

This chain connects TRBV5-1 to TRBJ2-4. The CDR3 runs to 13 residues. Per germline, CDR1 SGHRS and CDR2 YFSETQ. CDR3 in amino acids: CASSLGISAEQYF.

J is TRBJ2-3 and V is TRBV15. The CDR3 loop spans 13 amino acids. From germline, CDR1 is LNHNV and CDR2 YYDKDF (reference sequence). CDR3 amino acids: CATSRDLKDTQYF. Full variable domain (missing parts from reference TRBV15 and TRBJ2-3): DAMVIQNPRYQVTQFGKPVTLSCSQTLNHNVMYWYQQKSSQAPKLLFHYYDKDFNNEADTPDNFQSRRPNTSFCFLDIRSPGLGDTAMYLCATSRDLKDTQYFGPGTRLTVL.

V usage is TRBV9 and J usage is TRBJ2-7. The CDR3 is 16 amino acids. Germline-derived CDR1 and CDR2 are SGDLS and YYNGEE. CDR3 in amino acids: CASSAEWTDSSHEQYF.

CDR3 sequence reads: CSATTELINTDTQYF. This rearrangement joins TRBV20-1 to TRBJ2-3. The CDR3 is 15 amino acids. CDR1 is DFQATT and CDR2 is SNEGSKA in the germline V gene (reference sequence).

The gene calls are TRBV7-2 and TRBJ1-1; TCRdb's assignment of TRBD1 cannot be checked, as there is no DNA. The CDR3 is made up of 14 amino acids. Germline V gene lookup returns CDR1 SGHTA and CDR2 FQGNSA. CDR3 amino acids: CASSLGHPNTEAFF.

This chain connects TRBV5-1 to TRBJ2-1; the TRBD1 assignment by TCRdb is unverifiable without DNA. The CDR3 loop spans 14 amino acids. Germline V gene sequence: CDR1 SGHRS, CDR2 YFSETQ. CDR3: CASSLGTGWYEQFF.

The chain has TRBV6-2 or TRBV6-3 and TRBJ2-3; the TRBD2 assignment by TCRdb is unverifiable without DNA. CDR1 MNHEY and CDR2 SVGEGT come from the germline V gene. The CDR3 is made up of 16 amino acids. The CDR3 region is CASSQPAGLHTDTQYF.

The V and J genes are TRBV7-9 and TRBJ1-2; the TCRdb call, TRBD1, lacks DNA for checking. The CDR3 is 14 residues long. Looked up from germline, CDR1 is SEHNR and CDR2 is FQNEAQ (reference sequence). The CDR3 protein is CASSLVQGNYGYTF.

CDR3 region: CASSQFRGSNQPQHF. V gene TRBV4-3 combines with J gene TRBJ1-5; TCRdb picks TRBD1, but there is no DNA to check that call. The CDR3 is made up of 15 amino acids. Germline V gene sequence: CDR1 LGHNA, CDR2 YSLEER.

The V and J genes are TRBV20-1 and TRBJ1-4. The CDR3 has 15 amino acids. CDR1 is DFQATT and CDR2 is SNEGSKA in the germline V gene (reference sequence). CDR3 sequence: CSAPPGGNWAEKLFF.

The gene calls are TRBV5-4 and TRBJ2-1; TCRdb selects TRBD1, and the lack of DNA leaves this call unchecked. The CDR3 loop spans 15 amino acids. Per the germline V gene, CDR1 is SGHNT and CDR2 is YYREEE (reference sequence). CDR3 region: CASSFGQGTYNEQFF.

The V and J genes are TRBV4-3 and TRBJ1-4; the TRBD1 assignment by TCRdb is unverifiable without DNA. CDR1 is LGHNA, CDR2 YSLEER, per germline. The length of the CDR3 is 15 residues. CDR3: CASSQDIRGYEKLFF.

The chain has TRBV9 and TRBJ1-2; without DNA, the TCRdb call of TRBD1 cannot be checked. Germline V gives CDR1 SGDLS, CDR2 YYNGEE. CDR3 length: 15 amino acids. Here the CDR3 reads CASSGDRRANYGYTF. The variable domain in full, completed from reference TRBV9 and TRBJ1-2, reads DSGVTQTPKHLITATGQRVTLRCSPRSGDLSVYWYQQSLDQGLQFLIQYYNGEERAKGNILERFSAQQFPDLHSELNLSSLELGDSALYFCASSGDRRANYGYTFGSGTRLTVV.

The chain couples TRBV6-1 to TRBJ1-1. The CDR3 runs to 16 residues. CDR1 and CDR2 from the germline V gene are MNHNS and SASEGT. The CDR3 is CASRPPPSGSNTEAFF.

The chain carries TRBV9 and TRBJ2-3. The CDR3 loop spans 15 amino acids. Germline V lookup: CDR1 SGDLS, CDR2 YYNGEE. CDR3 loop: CASSVLKTYSDTQYF.